This T cell receptor beta chain originates from a study of T cell repertoires in cytomegalovirus infection. Per germline, CDR1 SGHTA and CDR2 FQGNSA. The CDR3 is 16 amino acids. Trimming cost V 3 bases and J 9 bases, with 21 bases left between them. TCRdb reprocessed the reads with MiXCR, giving one entry per CDR3 protein. Found here are around 550,000 distinct CDR3 sequences, 26% of them singletons; the top ten hold roughly an eighth. This clonotype was observed a handful of times. The sample consisted of PBMCs. V gene TRBV7-2 combines with J gene TRBJ2-1; TRBD1 or TRBD2 may be the D gene (5 bases each). The TCR sequence derives from a human donor in good health (CMV status not recorded). Some clones in this sample may be carry-over from other donors' samples. The CDR3 sequence is CASSFSGLGVRVEQFF. For the CDR3, the DNA is TGTGCCAGCAGCTTTTCCGGGCTGGGGGTCAGAGTTGAGCAGTTCTTC.